Reported below is one T cell receptor (beta chain). Germline V gives CDR1 SGHRS, CDR2 YFSETQ. Losses at the gene ends were 3 bases for V and 7 bases for J; bases not matched to a gene: 8. CDR3 size: 15 residues. The data originate from a study of T cell changes during pregnancy in multiple sclerosis. The table came from immunoSEQ multiplex PCR; TCRdb's copy has only in-frame clones and leaves some out. This table has approximately 41,000 clones, approximately 92% appearing once. The input for sequencing was CD4+ T cells from peripheral blood mononuclear cells, taken in the first trimester of pregnancy. The genes are TRBV5-1 and TRBJ2-1; 9 positions match TRBD1. This receptor was identified in a female donor with multiple sclerosis, enrolled in a pregnancy study. CDR3 loop: CASSSGTGWANEQFF. The CDR3 DNA follows: TGCGCCAGCAGCTCCGGGACAGGGTGGGCGAATGAGCAGTTCTTC.